Listed below are T cell receptor beta chains from one sample, sequenced in a study of blood T cell repertoires in COVID-19. Clones were read by immunoSEQ multiplex PCR, and TCRdb kept only the in-frame ones, dropping some. In the table there are about 60,000 clones, approximately 88% of which are singletons. The source material was peripheral blood. The receptors stem from a man in his fifties or sixties with active COVID-19. CDR3s include the opening cysteine and the closing phenylalanine or tryptophan. D genes are given only for firm matches. Clone size is stated in some rows and not others, as once, few, many or a class when expanded.

d_call j_call clone_size v_call cdr3_nt cdr3_aa
- TRBJ1-2 - TRBV6-1 TGTGCCAGCAGTGAAGCAGCAGGGGCAGGTGGCTACACCTTC CASSEAAGAGGYTF
- TRBJ1-4 - TRBV28 TGTGCCAGCAGTACGTACAGGGTGCCTAATGAAAAACTGTTTTTT CASSTYRVPNEKLFF
- TRBJ2-5 - TRBV6-5 TGTGCCAGCAGTCGGACTGGCCAAGAGACCCAGTACTTC CASSRTGQETQYF
TRBD2 TRBJ2-7 - TRBV7-9 TGTGCCAGCAGCTTAGCGGGGGGGACCTACGAGCAGTACTTC CASSLAGGTYEQYF
- TRBJ1-6 - TRBV3-1/TRBV3-2 TGTGCCAGCAGCCAAAACAGTCTGAATAATTCACCCCTCCACTTT CASSQNSLNNSPLHF
TRBD1 TRBJ1-2 - TRBV5-1 TGCGCCAGCAGCTTCGGACAGGGGGTTTTCGGCTACACCTTC CASSFGQGVFGYTF
TRBD2 TRBJ2-3 - TRBV6-4 TGTGCCAGCAGTGCCAGCGGGGCAACAGATACGCAGTATTTT CASSASGATDTQYF
- TRBJ2-1 - TRBV5-5 TGTGCCAGCAGCTTGGCCGGGACAAACGACATATATGAGCAGTTCTTC CASSLAGTNDIYEQFF
TRBD2 TRBJ2-2 - TRBV4-1 TGCGCCAGCAGCCAGCTACTAGCGGGAACCGGGGAGCTGTTTTTT CASSQLLAGTGELFF
- TRBJ2-7 - TRBV11-2 TGTGCCAGCAGCTTTTCCGAACAGGGCGAGCAGTACTTC CASSFSEQGEQYF
TRBD2 TRBJ2-1 - TRBV7-9 TGTGCCAGCAGCTTGGGGACTAGCGGGGAATACAATGAGCAGTTCTTC CASSLGTSGEYNEQFF
- TRBJ1-5 - TRBV27 TGTGCCAGCAGTAGCATAGATAGCAATCAGCCCCAGCATTTT CASSSIDSNQPQHF
TRBD1 TRBJ2-1 - TRBV11-3 TGTGCCAGCAGCTTAGGAGGGACAGGGGGTGGTGAGCAGTTCTTC CASSLGGTGGGEQFF
- TRBJ2-3 - TRBV11-3 TGTGCCAGCAGCTTAGACGGTGATACGCAGTATTTT CASSLDGDTQYF
TRBD1 TRBJ1-2 - TRBV6-5 TGTGCCAGCAGGCAGGGGGACTATGGCTACACCTTC CASRQGDYGYTF
- TRBJ1-6 once TRBV2 TGTGCCAGCAGTGAGCAGGGTTATAATTCACCCCTCCACTTT CASSEQGYNSPLHF
- TRBJ1-2 - TRBV2 TGTGCCAGCACTTTCCGAGATGGCTACACCTTC CASTFRDGYTF
TRBD2 TRBJ2-5 - TRBV12-3/TRBV12-4 TGTGCCAGCACCCCGTCGGGGGGTAAGACCCAGTACTTC CASTPSGGKTQYF
TRBD1 TRBJ2-2 - TRBV10-3 TGTGCCATCAGCGACAGGGGATCCGTCGGGGAGCTGTTTTTT CAISDRGSVGELFF
- TRBJ2-1 - TRBV2 TGTGCCAGCAGATCCGGACAGCCATCCTACAATGAGCAGTTCTTC CASRSGQPSYNEQFF
- TRBJ2-6 - TRBV18 TGTGCCAGCTCAGCCACAGGCTCTGGGGCCAACGTCCTGACTTTC CASSATGSGANVLTF
TRBD2 TRBJ2-7 once TRBV30 TGTGCCTGGAGTGTCGGGCTGGGACTAGCGTTTTCCGAGCAGTACTTC CAWSVGLGLAFSEQYF
- TRBJ2-6 - TRBV10-3 TGTGCCATCAATCCGGCCCCTAGCTCTGGGGCCAACGTCCTGACTTTC CAINPAPSSGANVLTF
TRBD2 TRBJ2-7 - TRBV7-6 TGTGCCAGCAGCTTAGCCACTAGCGGGGGGCAAGAGCAGTACTTC CASSLATSGGQEQYF
TRBD1 TRBJ2-7 - TRBV7-9 TGTGCCAGCAGCTTAGCGTTAGGGACAGAAAACTCCTACGAGCAGTACTTC CASSLALGTENSYEQYF
- TRBJ2-5 - TRBV9 TGTGCCAGCAGCGGGACTGAGCAGGTAGAGACCCAGTACTTC CASSGTEQVETQYF
- TRBJ2-7 - TRBV6-5 TGTGCCAGCATATATTATGGGGGGGCCAACTACGAGCAGTACTTC CASIYYGGANYEQYF
- TRBJ2-5 - TRBV20-1 TGCAGTGTTTTCCAACAAGAGACCCAGTACTTC CSVFQQETQYF
TRBD2 TRBJ2-5 - TRBV6-5 TGTGCCAGCAGGGCTAGCGGGGGGGCCCTTCAGACCCAGTACTTC CASRASGGALQTQYF
- TRBJ1-5 - TRBV11-2 TGTGCCAGCAGCTCTAACCAAAATCAGCCCCAGCATTTT CASSSNQNQPQHF
TRBD2 TRBJ2-3 - TRBV2 TGTGCCAGCAGTGAAGGGACTAGCGGCACAGATACGCAGTATTTT CASSEGTSGTDTQYF
- TRBJ1-6 once TRBV5-1 TGCGCCAGCAGCTTGGGTGGGACACCTAATAATTCACCCCTCCACTTT CASSLGGTPNNSPLHF
- TRBJ2-1 - TRBV27 TGTGCCAGCAGTTTTGTCAGGGAAGGCGAGCAGTTCTTC CASSFVREGEQFF
- TRBJ2-7 - TRBV30 TGTGCCTGGAGCACCCCAGGGCAGGGAGGGGGCGAGCAGTACTTC CAWSTPGQGGGEQYF
- TRBJ1-3 - TRBV10-3 TGTGCCACGGAAGGGGGCTCTGGAAACACCATATATTTT CATEGGSGNTIYF